This TCR beta chain was recorded in a study of blood T cells in healthy people across ages. Study-level points and caveats: Significant beta diversity loss was already apparent by age approximately 40, declining roughly linearly. Fewer expanded clones and more diversity marked long-lived versus aged donors.

Trimming took 1 base from V and 5 from J, leaving 7 bases between them. Germline-derived CDR1 and CDR2 are SGHDT and YYEEEE. There are 12 residues in the CDR3. A sample-barcoded 5' primer and a J-beta primer mix were used in a second PCR of roughly 7 to 11 cycles. Via MiXCR, TCRdb re-called the 5' RACE reads, giving one row per CDR3 protein. The sample shows about 970,000 distinct CDR3 sequences, 45% to 60% of them seen only once. Russia was home to the donors, healthy Caucasian individuals aged 6 to 90. At least 7 million PBMCs were isolated per sample. This clonotype has ten or more counts. The antigen is unknown.

Material for sequencing was blood. J is TRBJ2-7 and V is TRBV5-6; D possibly uses TRBD1 or TRBD2 (5 bases each). The sequence was obtained from an older woman in good health. The CDR3 coding sequence is TGTGCCAGCAGCTTGTTGGGGGACGAGCAGTACTTC. This translates into CASSLLGDEQYF.